Following are 20 T cell receptor beta chains from one sample sequenced in a study of cytomegalovirus exposure and HLA in healthy donors. It was with 60 Vbeta and 13 Jbeta primers that the PCR ran. Generated by immunoSEQ multiplex PCR, the TCRdb table keeps only in-frame clones and is missing some. The repertoire holds some 210,000 clones, with around four fifths as singletons. Sequencing input: PBMCs. Source of these receptors: a male donor in good health and CMV-seronegative.

The CDR3: CASRRGLASQETQYF. The CDR3, as DNA: TGTGCCAGCAGAAGGGGACTAGCGTCCCAAGAGACCCAGTACTTC. The genes are TRBV2 and TRBJ2-5, with 10 bases identical to TRBD2. Germline CDR1 is SNHLY and CDR2 is FYNNEI. V trimming: 6 bases; J trimming: 1 base; junction bases outside the gene matches: 5. This CDR3 contains 15 residues.

This clone was found a few times. The CDR3 here is CASSRDSGKSQPQHF. CDR3 nucleotides: TGTGCCAGTAGTAGGGATTCGGGAAAATCGCAGCCCCAGCATTTT. This chain links TRBV19 with TRBJ1-5; D ambiguous. This CDR3 contains 15 residues. V was clipped by 4 bases and J by 7 bases, with 17 bases between them. Germline V gives CDR1 LNHDA, CDR2 SQIVND (reference sequence).

This clone was detected only a few times. The chain has TRBV2 and TRBJ2-1; 8 bases are shared with TRBD1. V gave up 3 bases and J gave up 8 bases; unmatched junction bases: 0. This CDR3 has 12 residues. Germline V lookup: CDR1 SNHLY, CDR2 FYNNEI. CDR3 protein: CASSETGDEQFF. CDR3 bases: TGTGCCAGCAGTGAGACAGGGGATGAGCAGTTCTTC.

The chain joins TRBV5-1 to TRBJ2-5; D might be TRBD1 or TRBD2, each matching 6 bases. The J call may be incorrect, as the DNA end agrees better with TRBJ2-7. CDR1 is SGHRS, CDR2 YFSETQ, per germline. The CDR3 spans 15 residues. The CDR3 DNA reads TGCGCCAGCAGCCTGGGGGGCAGGCAGAAATACGAGCAGTACTTC. It codes for CASSLGGRQKYEQYF.

The gene calls are TRBV29-1 and TRBJ2-5, with a possible D match to TRBD2 (6 bases). Germline V gives CDR1 SQVTM, CDR2 ANQGSEA. Trimming cost V 1 base and J 2 bases, with 11 bases left between them. There are 14 residues in the CDR3. The CDR3 bases are TGCAGCGTTGAAGGTGGAGGGTGGCAAGAGACCCAGTACTTC. It is translated as CSVEGGGWQETQYF.

V is TRBV5-4 and J is TRBJ1-6; the match to TRBD1 covers 7 bases. The junction had 7 bases not matched to a gene; V was cut back by 4 bases and J by 6 bases. Per the germline V gene, CDR1 is SGHNT and CDR2 is YYREEE (reference sequence). The CDR3 spans 15 residues. Written as DNA, the CDR3 is TGTGCCAGCAGCGAACCCACAGGGGCTAATTCACCCCTCCACTTT. Its translation is CASSEPTGANSPLHF. Based on the CDR3 plus reference TRBV5-4 and TRBJ1-6, the full variable domain is ETGVTQSPTHLIKTRGQQVTLRCSSQSGHNTVSWYQQALGQGPQFIFQYYREEENGRGNFPPRFSGLQFPNYSSELNVNALELDDSALYLCASSEPTGANSPLHFGNGTRLTVT.

V gene TRBV5-8 combines with J gene TRBJ2-7; D perhaps matches TRBD2 (6 bases). V was clipped by 4 bases and J by 2 bases, with 31 bases between them. This CDR3 is 20 amino acids long. CDR1 and CDR2 from the germline V gene are SGHTS and YDEGEE. CDR3 sequence reads: CASSHLEGTARSVGPYEQYF. The CDR3 DNA follows: TGTGCCAGCAGCCATCTGGAAGGGACTGCAAGAAGTGTAGGTCCCTACGAGCAGTACTTC.

This sequence joins TRBV29-1 and TRBJ2-3, with a tentative D call TRBD1 (5 bases). V lost 6 bases, J lost 4 bases, and 8 bases lay in between. The CDR3 covers 11 residues. Germline values: CDR1 SQVTM, CDR2 ANQGSEA. CDR3 region: CSVETADTQYF. CDR3 nucleotides: TGCAGCGTGGAGACAGCAGATACGCAGTATTTT.

The chain is built from TRBV19 and TRBJ2-4, with D possibly being TRBD2 (5 bases). Trimming took 3 bases from V and 7 from J, leaving 22 bases between them. The CDR3 covers 17 residues. Germline CDR1 and CDR2: LNHDA and SQIVND (reference sequence). The CDR3 sequence is CASSIALRTAGANIQYF. CDR3 DNA sequence: TGTGCCAGTAGTATCGCTCTTCGGACTGCAGGCGCGAACATTCAGTACTTC.

The V call is TRBV9, the J call TRBJ2-3; possibly TRBD2 for D (5 bases). This CDR3 spans 17 amino acids. Trimming left V 0 bases short and J 3 bases short, with 17 bases between. Germline-derived CDR1 and CDR2 are SGDLS and YYNGEE. CDR3 region: CASSVDHPGFRTDTQYF. The CDR3 region has the DNA TGTGCCAGCAGCGTAGATCATCCGGGGTTTAGGACAGATACGCAGTATTTT.

This sequence joins TRBV28 and TRBJ2-4; possibly TRBD1 for D (5 bases). The CDR3 sequence is 16 residues long. V was cut by 7 bases and J by 0 bases, with 16 bases left in between. CDR1 and CDR2 from the germline V gene are MDHEN and SYDVKM. CDR3 bases: TGTGCCAGCACCACTACAGGTTTTCTAGCCAAAAACATTCAGTACTTC. It yields the protein CASTTTGFLAKNIQYF.

J is TRBJ2-5 and V is TRBV18, with 7 positions matching TRBD2. The assigned J gene may be wrong: the sequence end matches TRBJ2-7 better. This CDR3 is 17 amino acids long. CDR1 and CDR2 from the germline V gene are KGHSH and LQKENI. The CDR3 nucleotides are TGTGCCAGCTCACCAAGAGCGGGGCAGCTTCCTTCCTACGAGCAGTACTTC. It encodes CASSPRAGQLPSYEQYF.

The chain has TRBV21-1 and TRBJ1-5; the table's D call TRBD1 went unverified against the DNA. TRBV21-1 is an annotated pseudogene. The CDR3 has 17 residues. In DNA, the CDR3 is TGTGCCAGCAGCAAACGTCACAGGGGGCTGAGCAATCAGCCCCAGCATTTT. Protein: CASSKRHRGLSNQPQHF.

The chain carries TRBV27 and TRBJ1-2; 7 bases map to TRBD1. Germline values: CDR1 MNHEY, CDR2 SMNVEV (reference sequence). V dropped 5 bases and J dropped 5; count of bases not matched to a gene: 14. The CDR3 runs 16 residues. Here the CDR3 reads CASSPHRDSSPYGYTF. In DNA form, the CDR3 reads TGTGCCAGCAGTCCCCACCGGGACAGTTCTCCGTATGGCTACACCTTC.

This chain uses TRBV30 with TRBJ1-2; D possibly corresponds to TRBD1 (5 bases). V lost 4 bases, J lost 4 bases, and 10 bases lay in between. CDR3 size: 12 residues. Germline CDR1 GTSNPN, CDR2 SVGIG (reference sequence). CDR3 in DNA: TGTGCCTGGAAGCGGGACTTCTATGGCTACACCTTC. Protein product: CAWKRDFYGYTF.

The genes are TRBV1 and TRBJ1-1; whether TRBD1, the table's D call, matches the DNA was not checked. TRBV1 is recorded as a pseudogene. The CDR3 runs to 13 residues. CDR3 region: CTSRRQGSTEAFF. The CDR3 DNA reads as TGCACCAGCAGGCGACAGGGTTCCACTGAAGCTTTCTTT.

V is TRBV4-1 and J is TRBJ2-5; D might be TRBD1 (6 bases). The CDR3 is 15 amino acids. The germline CDR1 and CDR2 sequences are MGHRA and YSYEKL. Trimming took 8 bases from V and 8 from J, leaving 24 bases between them. CDR3 protein: CASGNQIQGRDTQYF. The CDR3 region has the DNA TGCGCCAGCGGGAATCAAATACAGGGAAGAGATACCCAGTACTTC.

The V and J genes are TRBV5-1 and TRBJ2-7; TRBD2 matches 7 bases. The CDR3 spans 14 residues. Germline V gene lookup returns CDR1 SGHRS and CDR2 YFSETQ. Trimming took 4 bases from V and 0 from J; bases not matched to a gene: 4. The DNA for the CDR3 is TGCGCCAGCAGCCTAGCGGAGCCCTCCTACGAGCAGTACTTC. It translates to CASSLAEPSYEQYF. Variable domain in full (rest from reference TRBV5-1 and TRBJ2-7): KAGVTQTPRYLIKTRGQQVTLSCSPISGHRSVSWYQQTPGQGLQFLFEYFSETQRNKGNFPGRFSGRQFSNSRSEMNVSTLELGDSALYLCASSLAEPSYEQYFGPGTRLTVT.

Notes on this clone: At one of its ends the junction is not consistent with the germline gene, which may arise from a read error. This sequence joins TRBV7-9 and TRBJ1-6, with TRBD1 matching 10 bases. The germline CDR1 and CDR2 sequences are SEHNR and FQNEAQ (reference sequence). The CDR3 runs 16 residues. CDR3 loop: CSSSLGQGFYNSPLHF. In DNA form, the CDR3 reads TGTTCCAGCAGCTTGGGACAGGGGTTTTATAATTCACCCCTCCACTTT.

V is TRBV6-5 and J is TRBJ1-4, with D possibly matching TRBD1 (6 bases). With 5 bases removed from V and 6 bases from J, the gap between germline ends came to 13 bases. The CDR3 extends over 14 amino acids. Per the germline V gene, CDR1 is MNHEY and CDR2 is SVGAGI. CDR3 sequence reads: CASSEGQFYEKLFF. The CDR3 nucleotides read TGTGCCAGCAGTGAAGGACAGTTTTATGAAAAACTGTTTTTT.